Listed below are T cell receptor beta chains from one sample, sequenced in a study of response to subunit inactivated influenza vaccine. TCRdb ran MiXCR on the RT-PCR reads and lists one entry per CDR3 protein. In the table there are roughly 700,000 distinct CDR3 sequences, over 11% of which are singletons. Specimen: PBMCs from blood, collected around 15 days before vaccination. The receptors were sampled from a man aged 45-65 years who received an inactivated influenza vaccine. Each CDR3 is given with its conserved first and last residue. A D gene is named only where the DNA matches it firmly. Only part of the rows carry a size: once, few, many, or a class if the clone is expanded.

CDR3nt,CDR3aa,j_gene,abundance,v_gene,d_gene
TGTGCCAGCAGTTTAACAGGCCCTATCACCGGGGAGCTGTTTTTT,CASSLTGPITGELFF,TRBJ2-2,NA,TRBV12-3/TRBV12-4,NA
TGTGCCACCAGCAGAGCGGCGGGCCAAGAGACCCAGTACTTC,CATSRAAGQETQYF,TRBJ2-5,few,TRBV15,NA
TGTGCCAGCAGCCCACAGGCGCGCGGCGGGGGCTACACCTTC,CASSPQARGGGYTF,TRBJ1-2,NA,TRBV28,NA
TGCGCCAGCAGCCACGATTCAAGCTCCTACAATGAGCAGTTCTTC,CASSHDSSSYNEQFF,TRBJ2-1,NA,TRBV4-3,NA
TGTGCCAGCTCTAACGGGGCCGCCTACAATGAGCAGTTCTTC,CASSNGAAYNEQFF,TRBJ2-1,NA,TRBV12-3/TRBV12-4,NA
TGTGCCACCAGCAGAGATAAGGCCCTAAGCTCCTACAATGAGCAGTTCTTC,CATSRDKALSSYNEQFF,TRBJ2-1,NA,TRBV15,NA
TGCGCCAGCAGCCCGGGGAGAGACCCGCGCGAGACCCAGTACTTC,CASSPGRDPRETQYF,TRBJ2-5,once,TRBV4-1,NA
TGCGCCAGCAGCCCAAAGTCCGGGACTCATATCAATGAGCAGTTCTTC,CASSPKSGTHINEQFF,TRBJ2-1,NA,TRBV4-3,NA
TGTGCCAGCAGCTCAGACAGGACCGCCGGGGAGCTGTTTTTT,CASSSDRTAGELFF,TRBJ2-2,NA,TRBV7-2,NA
TGTGCCAGCAGTTTGGGGACTAGCGGGTTTTACAATGAGCAGTTCTTC,CASSLGTSGFYNEQFF,TRBJ2-1,few,TRBV27,TRBD2
TGCAGTGCTAGACTAGACTATCAGCCCCAGCATTTT,CSARLDYQPQHF,TRBJ1-5,many,TRBV20-1,NA
TGTGCCAGCTCACCCCGAGGGGGCTCGATCTGGTCGGAGCAGTTCTTC,CASSPRGGSIWSEQFF,TRBJ2-1,NA,TRBV18,TRBD1
TGTGCCAGCAGCTTAGCCCGGACAGGGACAGGGACTTCTCTCCGCGAGCAGTACTTC,CASSLARTGTGTSLREQYF,TRBJ2-7,many,TRBV7-2,TRBD1
TGCAGTGCTAGAATGGTGGGAGCGGCAGATACGCAGTATTTT,CSARMVGAADTQYF,TRBJ2-3,NA,TRBV20-1,NA